Below are 30 T cell receptor beta chains sequenced from a single sample in a study of CD8+ T cells in alopecia areata. Treatment noted: oral pan-JAK inhibitor, 5-10 mg twice daily. Sequencing relied on a cDNA template that was reverse transcribed from extracted RNA. Some clones are missing from TCRdb's copy, which holds only in-frame ones; the method was immunoSEQ multiplex PCR. The data contain over 150,000 clones, 60% to 70% of them seen just once; the ten biggest clones take up about 3.5%. The sample consisted of CD4+ T cells sorted from blood, taken at week 4, from a patient treated with tofacitinib. These receptors all stem from a human donor with alopecia areata.

The chain carries TRBV27 and TRBJ2-7; no firm D call. CDR1 MNHEY and CDR2 SMNVEV come from the germline V gene (reference sequence). Deletions cut 9 bases from V and 6 bases from J, with 15 bases between. The length of the CDR3 is 12 residues. The DNA of the CDR3 is TGTGCCAGTCTCTCTAGTATCGGCGAGCAGTACTTC. Translation gives CASLSSIGEQYF.

The genes are TRBV5-1 and TRBJ1-2; no definite D call. The V end was cut by 0 bases, the J end by 5 bases, with 11 bases between. Germline V gives CDR1 SGHRS, CDR2 YFSETQ. The CDR3 runs 14 residues. The CDR3 loop reads CASSLAGREYGYTF. In DNA form, the CDR3 reads TGCGCCAGCAGCTTGGCTGGAAGAGAATATGGCTACACCTTC.

The rearrangement joins TRBV25-1 to TRBJ2-3; weak D call: TRBD2 (7 bases). Germline loops: CDR1 MGHDK, CDR2 SYGVNS. Trimming took off 4 bases at V and 9 bases at J, with 23 bases between the two ends. This CDR3 comprises 16 residues. CDR3 nucleotides: TGTGCCAGCAGTGGATGGTTAGGCGGGGGCCCTATGACGCAGTATTTT. This codes for CASSGWLGGGPMTQYF.

J is TRBJ1-2 and V is TRBV5-4, with D perhaps TRBD1 (5 bases). There are 12 residues in the CDR3. V was shortened by 6 bases and J by 12 bases, with 18 bases between the two germline ends. Germline CDR1 and CDR2: SGHNT and YYREEE (reference sequence). The CDR3 reads CASNLDAGFNTF. For the CDR3, the DNA is TGTGCCAGCAATTTAGACGCAGGGTTCAACACCTTC.

The chain has TRBV5-1 and TRBJ2-7, with TRBD2 as a possible D gene (5 bases). Between the trimmed V and J ends, which lost 4 bases and 0 bases, there was a span of 11 bases. The CDR3 is 14 amino acids. Germline values: CDR1 SGHRS, CDR2 YFSETQ. The CDR3 sequence is CASSGPTTSYEQYF. The DNA for the CDR3 is TGCGCCAGCAGCGGCCCGACTACCTCCTACGAGCAGTACTTC.

The chain employs TRBV28 and TRBJ1-1, with no clear D. Germline loops: CDR1 MDHEN, CDR2 SYDVKM. V was trimmed by 8 bases and J by 7 bases, leaving 14 bases between them. The CDR3 totals 12 residues. The CDR3 DNA reads as TGTGCCAGCCTTCCCTTTCTTGGTGAAGCTTTCTTT. Translation gives CASLPFLGEAFF. The full variable domain, completed using reference TRBV28 and TRBJ1-1, is DVKVTQSSRYLVKRTGEKVFLECVQDMDHENMFWYRQDPGLGLRLIYFSYDVKMKEKGDIPEGYSVSREKKERFSLILESASTNQTSMYLCASLPFLGEAFFGQGTRLTVV.

The J gene is TRBJ2-1, the V gene TRBV25-1; D ambiguous. Germline CDR1 is MGHDK and CDR2 is SYGVNS. There are 12 residues in the CDR3. Trimming took 6 bases from V and 6 from J, leaving 9 bases between them. CDR3 sequence (DNA): TGTGCCAGCAGCCCACGGCTCAATGAGCAGTTCTTC. Residues: CASSPRLNEQFF.

The chain couples TRBV5-4 to TRBJ1-2; D is unclear. CDR1 and CDR2 from the germline V gene are SGHNT and YYREEE (reference sequence). CDR3 size: 15 residues. V was cut by 0 bases and J by 3 bases, with 12 bases left in between. CDR3 sequence reads: CASSLGSEVYYGYTF. CDR3 coding DNA: TGTGCCAGCAGCTTGGGGTCAGAGGTTTACTATGGCTACACCTTC.

This chain links TRBV27 with TRBJ1-2, with D unresolved. This CDR3 spans 13 amino acids. Germline V gene data show CDR1 as MNHEY and CDR2 as SMNVEV (reference sequence). V lost 5 bases and J lost 0, with 7 bases in between. The CDR3 coding sequence is TGTGCCAGCAGTATCGGGGCTAACTATGGCTACACCTTC. This translates into CASSIGANYGYTF.

The CDR3 loop reads CSVITGGNQPQHF. CDR3 DNA: TGCAGCGTTATAACAGGGGGGAATCAGCCCCAGCATTTT. The rearrangement joins TRBV29-1 to TRBJ1-5, with TRBD1 matching over 8 bases. The CDR3 has 13 residues. The V gene's germline CDR1 is SQVTM and CDR2 ANQGSEA. Trimming cost V 5 bases and J 4 bases; bases outside gene matches: 4.

The V and J genes are TRBV30 and TRBJ2-1; 12 positions agree with TRBD2. Germline V gives CDR1 GTSNPN, CDR2 SVGIG (reference sequence). V gave up 1 base and J gave up 2 bases; unmatched junction bases: 3. This CDR3 is 16 amino acids long. CDR3 in amino acids: CAWSARLAGAYNEQFF. In nucleotides, the CDR3 is TGTGCCTGGAGTGCGAGACTAGCGGGGGCCTACAATGAGCAGTTCTTC.

The J gene is TRBJ1-2, the V gene TRBV6-5; 9 nucleotides agree with TRBD1. This CDR3 region has 13 residues. The V gene's germline CDR1 is MNHEY and CDR2 SVGAGI. The V gene end was trimmed by 8 bases and the J gene end by 4 bases; junction bases not matched to a gene: 5. The CDR3, as DNA: TGTGCCAGCGGGACAGGGAAGGTCTATGGCTACACCTTC. Translation: CASGTGKVYGYTF.

The chain is built from TRBV6-8 and TRBJ2-7; the match to TRBD2 covers 9 bases. CDR1 is MNHGY and CDR2 is SAAAGT in the germline V gene. The CDR3 consists of 15 residues. Unmatched junction bases numbered 5, after V lost 5 bases and J lost 0 bases. CDR3 nucleotide sequence: TGTGCCAGCAGTCCCCCGACTAGCGGCTCCTACGAGCAGTACTTC. Its translation is CASSPPTSGSYEQYF.

The chain couples TRBV30 to TRBJ1-1, with D unresolved. The germline V gene encodes CDR1 GTSNPN and CDR2 SVGIG (reference sequence). The V end lost 0 bases, the J end lost 3 bases, and 11 bases lay between the germline ends. The CDR3 has 14 residues. DNA for the CDR3: TGTGCCTGGAGTGTATTCCCGGAGGACACTGAAGCTTTCTTT. It encodes CAWSVFPEDTEAFF.

V is TRBV10-3 and J is TRBJ2-3; 7 bases fit TRBD1. CDR1 is ENHRY and CDR2 is SYGVKD in the germline V gene. Losses at the gene ends were 4 bases for V and 2 bases for J; bases not matched to a gene: 12. The CDR3 spans 17 residues. The CDR3: CAISGGAGGRNTDTQYF. CDR3 bases: TGTGCCATCAGTGGGGGAGCAGGGGGTCGGAACACAGATACGCAGTATTTT.

The chain carries TRBV30 and TRBJ1-2; weak D call: TRBD1 (6 bases). Germline V gene data show CDR1 as GTSNPN and CDR2 as SVGIG (reference sequence). This CDR3 spans 13 amino acids. Between the trimmed V and J ends, which lost 0 bases and 12 bases, there was a span of 17 bases. The CDR3 loop reads CAWSVGLQGGDTF. In DNA form, the CDR3 reads TGTGCCTGGAGTGTAGGGTTACAGGGAGGGGACACCTTC.

This chain connects TRBV30 to TRBJ2-3; D may correspond to TRBD1 or TRBD2 (6 bases each). The germline V and J ends were trimmed by 0 bases and 4 bases, with 14 bases remaining between them. The length of the CDR3 is 15 residues. From germline, CDR1 is GTSNPN and CDR2 SVGIG (reference sequence). This chain's CDR3 is CAWSVGGRLADTQYF. CDR3 bases: TGTGCCTGGAGTGTAGGGGGGCGATTGGCAGATACGCAGTATTTT.

J is TRBJ1-6 and V is TRBV30, with TRBD1 matching 7 bases. This CDR3 has 18 amino acids. The germline CDR1 and CDR2 sequences are GTSNPN and SVGIG (reference sequence). V shed 3 bases, J shed 0 bases, and the junction held 11 bases outside the gene matches. In DNA, the CDR3 is TGTGCCTGGAGCCCATCCCCGGGACAGAGCTCCTATAATTCACCCCTCCACTTT. It yields the protein CAWSPSPGQSSYNSPLHF.

The chain combines TRBV5-1 with TRBJ2-6; tentative D call: TRBD2 (5 bases). Per the germline V gene, CDR1 is SGHRS and CDR2 is YFSETQ. The CDR3 spans 14 residues. Trimming removed 2 bases at V and 7 bases at J, with 10 bases between. CDR3 amino acids: CASSFTRVANVLTF. CDR3 nucleotide sequence: TGCGCCAGCAGCTTTACGCGGGTCGCCAACGTCCTGACTTTC.

This clone was seen a few times. The chain is built from TRBV28 and TRBJ2-1; 7 bases agree with TRBD2. The ends lost 7 bases at V and 5 bases at J; junction bases unmatched: 5. The V gene's germline CDR1 is MDHEN and CDR2 SYDVKM. The CDR3 has 13 residues. CDR3 sequence reads: CASIQLADNEQFF. CDR3 nucleotides: TGTGCCAGCATCCAGCTAGCGGACAATGAGCAGTTCTTC. The variable domain in full, completed from reference TRBV28 and TRBJ2-1, reads DVKVTQSSRYLVKRTGEKVFLECVQDMDHENMFWYRQDPGLGLRLIYFSYDVKMKEKGDIPEGYSVSREKKERFSLILESASTNQTSMYLCASIQLADNEQFFGPGTRLTVL.

This clone was counted a few times. This chain joins TRBV28 and TRBJ2-7; D is perhaps TRBD1 (5 bases). Germline CDR1 is MDHEN and CDR2 is SYDVKM. The CDR3 is 12 residues long. V lost 7 bases, J lost 1 base, and 8 bases lay in between. CDR3 sequence: CASNRRSYEQYF. The CDR3 nucleotides read TGTGCCAGCAACAGGCGTTCCTACGAGCAGTACTTC. Combining the CDR3 with reference TRBV28 and TRBJ2-7 gives the whole variable domain DVKVTQSSRYLVKRTGEKVFLECVQDMDHENMFWYRQDPGLGLRLIYFSYDVKMKEKGDIPEGYSVSREKKERFSLILESASTNQTSMYLCASNRRSYEQYFGPGTRLTVT.

The rearrangement uses TRBV18 and TRBJ1-6; no clear D. Trimming cost V 5 bases and J 5 bases, with 19 bases left between them. This CDR3 spans 17 amino acids. CDR1 is KGHSH and CDR2 is LQKENI in the germline V gene. The CDR3 reads CASSAVEPGRHNSPLHF. DNA for the CDR3: TGTGCCAGCTCAGCGGTTGAACCCGGACGCCATAATTCACCCCTCCACTTT.

V and J are TRBV2 and TRBJ2-5; 10 bases are shared with TRBD1. The V segment lost 6 bases and the J segment 5 bases; nucleotides outside the gene matches: 9. Germline CDR1 SNHLY, CDR2 FYNNEI. The CDR3 is 15 amino acids. DNA of the CDR3: TGTGCCAGCAGCGATGGGACAGGGGAACTGGAGACCCAGTACTTC. Translation: CASSDGTGELETQYF.

This clone has only a few counts. The gene calls are TRBV29-1 and TRBJ1-2; D is unresolved. The ends were cut back, 0 bases at V and 8 bases at J, with 13 bases in the middle. Germline CDR1 SQVTM, CDR2 ANQGSEA. There are 13 residues in the CDR3. The CDR3 protein is CSVEDGLTRGYTF. CDR3 DNA: TGCAGCGTTGAAGACGGACTGACTCGGGGCTACACCTTC.

The V gene is TRBV6-5, the J gene TRBJ1-6, with 9 bases that match TRBD1. CDR3 length: 15 residues. CDR1 is MNHEY and CDR2 is SVGAGI in the germline V gene. J was trimmed by 7 bases and V by 4 bases; bases with no gene match: 5. Here the CDR3 DNA reads TGTGCCAGCAGTTCCACCGGACAGGGGAATTCACCCCTCCACTTT. Its protein product is CASSSTGQGNSPLHF.

This clone was observed once. This rearrangement joins TRBV2 to TRBJ2-5; D gene uncertain. The J call could be wrong; TRBJ2-7 is a better fit for the DNA end. The CDR3 totals 11 residues. CDR1 and CDR2 (germline): SNHLY, FYNNEI. CDR3 nucleotides: TGTGCCAGCAGAGGCCCCTACGAGCAGTACTTC. Translation: CASRGPYEQYF.

The rearrangement uses TRBV6-5 and TRBJ2-1, with TRBD2 matching over 7 bases. The J segment lost 10 bases and the V segment lost 5 bases, leaving 2 bases of the junction unmatched. The CDR3 runs 11 residues. Germline values: CDR1 MNHEY, CDR2 SVGAGI. Here the CDR3 DNA reads TGTGCCAGCAGTCTGCGGGGGGAGCAGTTCTTC. It yields the protein CASSLRGEQFF.

The gene calls are TRBV30 and TRBJ2-1; tentative D call: TRBD2 (5 bases). This CDR3 comprises 14 residues. Trimming removed 2 bases from V and 1 base from J, with 9 bases in between. Germline V lookup: CDR1 GTSNPN, CDR2 SVGIG (reference sequence). The CDR3 is CAWSRGISYNEQFF. CDR3 nucleotides: TGTGCCTGGAGTAGAGGGATTTCCTACAATGAGCAGTTCTTC.

This chain links TRBV27 with TRBJ2-1; D remains unclear. This CDR3 spans 13 amino acids. CDR1 and CDR2 from the germline V gene are MNHEY and SMNVEV (reference sequence). The V end lost 4 bases, the J end lost 5 bases, and 9 bases lay between the germline ends. This chain's CDR3 is CASSSTRNNEQFF. The CDR3 DNA is TGTGCCAGCAGTTCAACCCGGAACAATGAGCAGTTCTTC.

This sequence joins TRBV30 and TRBJ2-2; 7 positions match TRBD2. CDR3 length equals 14 residues. Germline V gives CDR1 GTSNPN, CDR2 SVGIG (reference sequence). V gave up 3 bases and J gave up 0 bases; unmatched junction bases: 1. The DNA for the CDR3 is TGTGCCTGGAGAGCGGGGACGAACACCGGGGAGCTGTTTTTT. It yields the protein CAWRAGTNTGELFF. Variable domain in full (rest from reference TRBV30 and TRBJ2-2): SQTIHQWPATLVQPVGSPLSLECTVEGTSNPNLYWYRQAAGRGLQLLFYSVGIGQISSEVPQNLSASRPQDRQFILSSKKLLLSDSGFYLCAWRAGTNTGELFFGEGSRLTVL.